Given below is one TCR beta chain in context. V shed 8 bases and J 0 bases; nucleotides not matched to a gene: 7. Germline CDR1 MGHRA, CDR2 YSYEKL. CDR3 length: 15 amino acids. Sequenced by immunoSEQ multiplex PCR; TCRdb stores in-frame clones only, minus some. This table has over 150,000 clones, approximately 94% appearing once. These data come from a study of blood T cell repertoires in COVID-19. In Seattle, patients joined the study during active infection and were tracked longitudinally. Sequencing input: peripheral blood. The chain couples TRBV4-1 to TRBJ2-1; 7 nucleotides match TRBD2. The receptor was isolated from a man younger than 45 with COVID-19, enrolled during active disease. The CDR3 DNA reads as TGCGCCAGCGGGAAGCGGGGTAGCTCCTACAATGAGCAGTTCTTC. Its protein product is CASGKRGSSYNEQFF.